The 6 T cell receptor beta chains listed next were all sequenced from one sample in a study of spatial heterogeneity in lung cancer. One entry per CDR3 protein results from TCRdb running MiXCR on the 5' RACE reads. The table lists about 12,000 distinct CDR3 sequences, 14% of them singletons. Sample time point: sample taken at primary tumor resection. Whole RNA, which was extracted from tumor, nontumor lung tissue or frozen PBMC, was sequenced without any cell sorting. Sequences were derived from PBMCs, sampled at surgery. The receptors derive from a female donor with early-stage non-small cell lung cancer.

This clonotype was detected many times. The chain combines TRBV10-3 with TRBJ1-5, with D perhaps matching TRBD1 (6 bases). Germline V CDR1 and CDR2: ENHRY, SYGVKD. The length of the CDR3 is 18 residues. The ends were cut back, 1 base at V and 0 bases at J, with 16 bases in the middle. For the CDR3, the DNA is TGTGCCATCAGTGAGTTCGAGGGGGTTCCGGATAGCAATCAGCCCCAGCATTTT. This sequence encodes CAISEFEGVPDSNQPQHF.

This clonotype was found many times. This chain joins TRBV18 and TRBJ2-1, with 10 positions matching TRBD2. CDR3 length: 17 amino acids. Per germline, CDR1 KGHSH and CDR2 LQKENI. V shed 2 bases, J shed 1 base, and the junction held 5 bases outside the gene matches. The CDR3 protein is CASSPRTSGSSYNEQFF. In DNA form, the CDR3 reads TGTGCCAGCTCACCAAGGACTAGCGGTTCGTCCTACAATGAGCAGTTCTTC.

This clonotype is termed medium-sized. The rearrangement uses TRBV7-9 and TRBJ2-5, with 8 bases lining up with TRBD2. CDR3 length: 17 residues. The germline V gene encodes CDR1 SEHNR and CDR2 FQNEAQ (reference sequence). J was trimmed by 0 bases and V by 1 base; bases with no gene match: 7. The CDR3 region has the DNA TGTGCCAGCAGCTTAGGGGTACTAGCGGAGTACCAAGAGACCCAGTACTTC. This translates into CASSLGVLAEYQETQYF.

This clonotype rates as medium-sized (0.01 to 0.1%). J is TRBJ2-2 and V is TRBV2; 10 bases map to TRBD2. The V segment lost 5 bases and the J segment 4 bases; nucleotides outside the gene matches: 4. The germline V gene has CDR1 SNHLY and CDR2 FYNNEI. The CDR3 totals 15 residues. This CDR3 is CASSRSSGSTGELFF. The CDR3 nucleotides read TGTGCCAGCAGTAGGTCTAGCGGGAGCACCGGGGAGCTGTTTTTT.

This clonotype is medium-sized within its sample. The chain has TRBV6-2 or TRBV6-3 and TRBJ2-1; 7 nucleotides agree with TRBD2. Germline values: CDR1 MNHEY, CDR2 SVGEGT. J gave up 6 bases and V 11 bases, and 13 bases lay outside the gene matches. The CDR3 spans 14 residues. CDR3 protein: CAGSRRERVNEQFF. CDR3 sequence (DNA): TGTGCCGGGTCCCGGCGGGAGCGCGTCAATGAGCAGTTCTTC.

At least ten counts were recorded for this clonotype. DNA of the CDR3: TGTGCCAGCAGCTTAGCGGATTTGGATACGCAGTATTTT. Protein sequence: CASSLADLDTQYF. This chain uses TRBV7-9 with TRBJ2-3; D gene uncertain. In germline, CDR1 is SEHNR, CDR2 FQNEAQ (reference sequence). Trimming stripped 0 bases from V and 6 bases from J, with 7 bases between. This CDR3 is 13 amino acids long.